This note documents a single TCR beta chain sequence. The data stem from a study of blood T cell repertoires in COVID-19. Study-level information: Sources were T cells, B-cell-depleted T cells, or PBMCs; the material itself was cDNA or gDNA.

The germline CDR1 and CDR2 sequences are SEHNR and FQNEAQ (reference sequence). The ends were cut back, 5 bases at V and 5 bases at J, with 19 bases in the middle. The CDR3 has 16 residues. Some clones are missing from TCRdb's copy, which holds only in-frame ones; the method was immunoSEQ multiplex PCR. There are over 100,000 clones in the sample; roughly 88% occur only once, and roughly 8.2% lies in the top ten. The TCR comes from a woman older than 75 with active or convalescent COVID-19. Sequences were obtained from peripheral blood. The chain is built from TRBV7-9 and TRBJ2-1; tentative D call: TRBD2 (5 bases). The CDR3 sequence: CASSPKGIAPNNEQFF. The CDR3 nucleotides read TGTGCCAGCAGCCCCAAGGGAATAGCGCCGAACAATGAGCAGTTCTTC.